This TCR beta chain derives from a study of identical twins. At least ten counts were recorded for this clonotype. TCRdb re-called the 5' RACE reads with MiXCR, one entry per CDR3 protein. The sample includes roughly 1.6 million distinct CDR3 sequences, 25% to 35% seen only once; the top ten take under 0.35%. The sequence came from a newborn girl in good health. The source material was cord blood.

The CDR3 nucleotides read TGTGCCAGCAGCGCCGCCACAGATACGCAGTATTTT. Residues: CASSAATDTQYF. The gene calls are TRBV9 and TRBJ2-3, with D hard to call. The germline V gene encodes CDR1 SGDLS and CDR2 YYNGEE. Trimming left V 3 bases short and J 2 bases short, with 4 bases between. The CDR3 is 12 residues long.